This T cell receptor beta chain was identified in a study of blood T cell repertoires in COVID-19. About the research overall: COVID-19 samples collected from the United States, Italy and Spain covered acute and convalescent phases. PBMCs, B-cell-depleted T cells, or T cells were the source of the cDNA or gDNA that made up the material.

In the original processing: Cell counts per sample came from amplifying reference gene primers. Generated by immunoSEQ multiplex PCR, the TCRdb table keeps only in-frame clones and is missing some. V and J calls and clone size are copied from that table; D and trimming were computed from the DNA. The sample consists of some 100,000 clones, 75% to 90% of them appearing once. CDR1 is LNHDA, CDR2 SQIVND, per germline (reference sequence). V was clipped by 4 bases and J by 1 base, with 10 bases between them. The CDR3 covers 14 residues. The chain combines TRBV19 with TRBJ1-1, with a possible D match to TRBD1 (6 bases). The clonotype was recovered from a human donor with active COVID-19. The donor label of this sample is uncertain. Material: peripheral blood. The CDR3 nucleotides read TGTGCCAGTAGTACAGGGGTTTGGAACACTGAAGCTTTCTTT. It encodes CASSTGVWNTEAFF.